One sample yielded the 21 T cell receptor beta chains listed below, sequenced in a study of T cells in localized non-small cell lung cancer. Profiling relied on immunoSEQ multiplex PCR, and the TCRdb table lists in-frame clones only, not all of them. The sample has over 30,000 clones; approximately 88% are singletons. The sequencing here drew on peripheral blood, taken before any cancer treatment. Source of these receptors: a woman aged 35-75 years with stage I lung adenocarcinoma.

The J gene is TRBJ2-7, the V gene TRBV27; 7 nucleotides align to TRBD1. The V and J ends lost 4 bases and 2 bases, in that order; junction bases with no gene match: 11. Germline V lookup: CDR1 MNHEY, CDR2 SMNVEV (reference sequence). The CDR3 runs to 16 residues. The CDR3 protein is CASSSTKGALAYEQYF. Written as DNA, the CDR3 is TGTGCCAGCAGTTCCACTAAGGGGGCCTTAGCCTACGAGCAGTACTTC.

V gene TRBV5-1 combines with J gene TRBJ2-7; 7 bases fit TRBD1. This CDR3 is built from 14 residues. Germline assignment: CDR1 SGHRS and CDR2 YFSETQ. J was trimmed by 6 bases and V by 6 bases; bases with no gene match: 12. CDR3 in amino acids: CASTYRQGKGEQYF. CDR3 sequence (DNA): TGCGCCAGCACCTACCGACAGGGAAAGGGCGAGCAGTACTTC.

V gene TRBV7-9 combines with J gene TRBJ2-7; D might be TRBD2 (5 bases). Per the germline V gene, CDR1 is SEHNR and CDR2 is FQNEAQ (reference sequence). The CDR3 sequence is 15 residues long. The ends were cut back, 5 bases at V and 2 bases at J, with 16 bases in the middle. CDR3 nucleotide sequence: TGTGCCAGCAGCCCCAGAGGGCCTCGAACCTACGAGCAGTACTTC. It specifies CASSPRGPRTYEQYF.

This chain links TRBV6-1 with TRBJ2-1; 10 bases line up with TRBD1. The CDR3 sequence is 14 residues long. The V gene end was trimmed by 5 bases and the J gene end by 6 bases; junction bases not matched to a gene: 4. Per germline, CDR1 MNHNS and CDR2 SASEGT. The CDR3 sequence is CASSPGTGVNEQFF. The CDR3 DNA reads TGTGCCAGCAGTCCGGGGACAGGGGTCAATGAGCAGTTCTTC.

This chain joins TRBV30 and TRBJ1-2; no firm D call. Germline CDR1 is GTSNPN and CDR2 is SVGIG (reference sequence). The germline V and J ends were trimmed by 7 bases and 2 bases, with 14 bases remaining between them. There are 13 residues in the CDR3. CDR3 protein: CAFGRRLNYGYTF. The DNA of the CDR3 is TGTGCCTTTGGCCGAAGGCTCAACTATGGCTACACCTTC. Together with reference TRBV30 and TRBJ1-2, the CDR3 gives the full variable domain: SQTIHQWPATLVQPVGSPLSLECTVEGTSNPNLYWYRQAAGRGLQLLFYSVGIGQISSEVPQNLSASRPQDRQFILSSKKLLLSDSGFYLCAFGRRLNYGYTFGSGTRLTVV.

This chain links TRBV19 with TRBJ2-1; 13 bases line up with TRBD2. Germline CDR1 and CDR2: LNHDA and SQIVND (reference sequence). With V trimmed by 8 bases and J by 4 bases, 8 bases remained unmatched. This CDR3 contains 16 residues. CDR3 in amino acids: CASSNTGLAGYNEQFF. CDR3 coding DNA: TGTGCCAGTTCCAACACGGGACTAGCGGGATACAATGAGCAGTTCTTC.

This clone was observed a few times. The chain employs TRBV7-2 and TRBJ2-2; TRBD2 matches 8 bases. This CDR3 comprises 15 residues. CDR1 is SGHTA and CDR2 is FQGNSA in the germline V gene. Germline trimming cut 1 base from V and 7 bases from J; bases unmatched to any gene: 5. The chain's CDR3 is CASSLVAGGGGELFF. The CDR3 nucleotides read TGTGCCAGCAGCTTAGTTGCGGGAGGAGGCGGGGAGCTGTTTTTT.

This rearrangement joins TRBV28 to TRBJ2-2, with D unresolved. The CDR3 has 20 residues. CDR1 MDHEN and CDR2 SYDVKM come from the germline V gene. The germline V and J ends were trimmed by 4 bases and 2 bases, with 26 bases remaining between them. The CDR3 loop is CASSYPPWSPTIGNTGELFF. The CDR3 DNA sequence: TGTGCCAGCAGTTACCCCCCGTGGAGCCCGACAATAGGAAACACCGGGGAGCTGTTTTTT.

The chain couples TRBV19 to TRBJ2-4, with TRBD1 identical over 7 bases. Looked up from germline, CDR1 is LNHDA and CDR2 is SQIVND (reference sequence). This CDR3 has 14 amino acids. The V segment lost 6 bases and the J segment 0 bases; nucleotides outside the gene matches: 2. This CDR3 is CASSRDRAKNIQYF. The CDR3 DNA follows: TGTGCCAGTAGCCGGGACAGAGCCAAAAACATTCAGTACTTC.

This chain connects TRBV5-1 to TRBJ2-7; 8 bases are a match to TRBD2. Germline V gene lookup returns CDR1 SGHRS and CDR2 YFSETQ. The CDR3 spans 16 residues. J gave up 7 bases and V 1 base, and 13 bases lay outside the gene matches. CDR3 in amino acids: CASSLSTSVDLGEQYF. DNA of the CDR3: TGCGCCAGCAGCTTGTCGACTAGCGTGGACCTCGGGGAGCAGTACTTC.

The chain links TRBV4-2 to TRBJ1-5; D is uncertain. The V end lost 0 bases, the J end lost 3 bases, and 15 bases lay between the germline ends. Germline CDR1 LGHNA, CDR2 YNFKEQ. The CDR3 has 17 amino acids. The CDR3 bases are TGTGCCAGCAGCCAAGATATTGTTGGGTTCGCCAATCAGCCCCAGCATTTT. It specifies CASSQDIVGFANQPQHF.

The chain carries TRBV6-5 and TRBJ2-7; 10 bases map to TRBD1. V was pared by 5 bases and J by 0 bases, with 1 base of the junction left unmatched. This CDR3 comprises 14 residues. CDR1 and CDR2 (germline): MNHEY, SVGAGI. Here the CDR3 reads CASSDRGLSYEQYF. Here the CDR3 DNA reads TGTGCCAGCAGTGACAGGGGGCTCTCCTACGAGCAGTACTTC.

The V gene is TRBV20-1, the J gene TRBJ2-5; D unclear. The germline CDR1 and CDR2 sequences are DFQATT and SNEGSKA (reference sequence). This CDR3 spans 11 amino acids. The germline V and J ends were trimmed by 4 bases and 2 bases, with 5 bases remaining between them. CDR3 nucleotides: TGCAGTGCTACGGGTCAAGAGACCCAGTACTTC. This translates into CSATGQETQYF.

The chain combines TRBV30 with TRBJ2-1, with D unresolved. Between the trimmed V and J ends, which lost 2 bases and 2 bases, there was a span of 4 bases. The germline CDR1 and CDR2 sequences are GTSNPN and SVGIG (reference sequence). This CDR3 spans 12 amino acids. The CDR3 here is CAWSQAYNEQFF. CDR3 coding DNA: TGTGCCTGGAGTCAGGCCTACAATGAGCAGTTCTTC.

This CDR3 reads CASSAREGQVPDTGELFF. DNA for the CDR3: TGTGCCAGCAGCGCCCGGGAGGGTCAGGTCCCTGACACCGGGGAGCTGTTTTTT. The gene calls are TRBV9 and TRBJ2-2; 8 bases match TRBD2. The germline gives CDR1 SGDLS, CDR2 YYNGEE. V shed 3 bases and J 3 bases; nucleotides not matched to a gene: 13. The length of the CDR3 is 18 residues.

This clone was counted a few times. CDR3 residues: CASSQGFTSGYNEQFF. The CDR3 DNA follows: TGTGCCAGCAGCCAAGGGTTCACTAGCGGCTACAATGAGCAGTTCTTC. J is TRBJ2-1 and V is TRBV27, with 8 bases that match TRBD2. This CDR3 spans 16 amino acids. The V gene's germline CDR1 is MNHEY and CDR2 SMNVEV (reference sequence). With 6 bases clipped from V and 3 bases from J, the junction kept 10 bases outside the gene matches.

The V gene is TRBV27, the J gene TRBJ2-7; 7 bases match TRBD2. The germline gives CDR1 MNHEY, CDR2 SMNVEV (reference sequence). V lost 3 bases and J lost 4; bases outside the gene matches: 3. The CDR3 is 13 residues long. The CDR3 reads CASSLGGEYEQYF. The CDR3 coding sequence is TGTGCCAGCAGTTTGGGGGGGGAATACGAGCAGTACTTC.

The V gene is TRBV25-1, the J gene TRBJ2-5; 10 bases map to TRBD1. The J segment lost 5 bases and the V segment lost 8 bases, leaving 8 bases of the junction unmatched. This CDR3 is built from 14 residues. Germline V lookup: CDR1 MGHDK, CDR2 SYGVNS. In DNA, the CDR3 is TGTGCCAGCGGGAGACAGGGGGCGTATGAGACCCAGTACTTC. Residues: CASGRQGAYETQYF.

The V call is TRBV21-1, the J call TRBJ1-5. TRBV21-1 is deemed a pseudogene. This CDR3 contains 21 residues. In nucleotides, the CDR3 is TGTGCCAGCAGCGCCCCTTCGCGTTCGGATAGGGAGGGTGGCGGCAATCAGCCCCAGCATTTT. It yields the protein CASSAPSRSDREGGGNQPQHF.

V and J are TRBV27 and TRBJ2-7, with 9 bases identical to TRBD2. V lost 6 bases and J lost 2; bases outside the gene matches: 8. The germline gives CDR1 MNHEY, CDR2 SMNVEV (reference sequence). This CDR3 has 15 residues. The CDR3 region has the DNA TGTGCCAGCAGGTATGGACTAGCGACCCCCTACGAGCAGTACTTC. Translating it yields CASRYGLATPYEQYF.

The chain uses TRBV28 and TRBJ2-7; unclear D gene. This CDR3 has 12 residues. V lost 2 bases and J lost 2, with 4 bases in between. Germline loops: CDR1 MDHEN, CDR2 SYDVKM. The CDR3 bases are TGTGCCAGCAGTTTACTAGCCTACGAGCAGTACTTC. This gives the protein CASSLLAYEQYF.